Below, 28 T cell receptor beta chains from the same sample are listed, as sequenced in a study of CD8 T cell repertoires and HIV-1 epitope variants. The table came from immunoSEQ multiplex PCR; TCRdb's copy has only in-frame clones and leaves some out. The table includes about 4,400 clones, less than 65% detected once. No antigens are known for them. The specimen sequenced was cultured CD8+ T cells derived from PBMCs. Every receptor here comes from a male donor with HIV.

The V gene is TRBV28, the J gene TRBJ1-2; 7 bases agree with TRBD1. CDR1 is MDHEN and CDR2 is SYDVKM in the germline V gene. Trimming cost V 7 bases and J 0 bases; bases outside gene matches: 2. The CDR3 runs to 13 residues. This CDR3 reads CASNRGSNYGYTF. CDR3 coding DNA: TGTGCCAGCAACAGGGGATCTAACTATGGCTACACCTTC.

The genes are TRBV11-1 and TRBJ2-5; unclear D gene. The ends were cut back, 1 base at V and 3 bases at J, with 6 bases in the middle. There are 13 residues in the CDR3. Germline CDR1 and CDR2: SGHAT and FQDESV (reference sequence). This chain's CDR3 is CASSLEDEETQYF. CDR3 sequence (DNA): TGTGCCAGCAGCTTAGAAGATGAAGAGACCCAGTACTTC.

J is TRBJ2-1 and V is TRBV6-5, with D unresolved. Germline CDR1 is MNHEY and CDR2 is SVGAGI. V gave up 6 bases and J gave up 2 bases, with 5 bases separating them. The CDR3 sequence is 12 residues long. In DNA form, the CDR3 reads TGTGCCAGCAGCCGACCCTACAATGAGCAGTTCTTC. Translating gives CASSRPYNEQFF.

The CDR3 DNA reads TGTGCCAGCAGCTTATCCGGGGTAAACACTGAAGCTTTCTTT. This sequence encodes CASSLSGVNTEAFF. V is TRBV7-8 and J is TRBJ1-1; D call uncertain. The CDR3 totals 14 residues. Trimming removed 2 bases at V and 2 bases at J, with 9 bases between. Germline loops: CDR1 SGHVS, CDR2 FQNEAQ.

This chain connects TRBV7-9 to TRBJ2-1; no firm D call. Germline assignment: CDR1 SEHNR and CDR2 FQNEAQ (reference sequence). This CDR3 has 11 amino acids. V lost 5 bases to trimming and J lost 8 bases, with 7 bases between them. This CDR3 reads CASSVNHEQFF. The CDR3 DNA reads as TGTGCCAGCAGCGTAAACCATGAGCAGTTCTTC.

The V call is TRBV6-5, the J call TRBJ1-1; 11 bases match TRBD1. With V trimmed by 6 bases and J by 5 bases, 5 bases remained unmatched. The CDR3 is 14 amino acids. Per the germline V gene, CDR1 is MNHEY and CDR2 is SVGAGI. The chain's CDR3 is CASRRTGGLTEAFF. CDR3 sequence (DNA): TGTGCCAGCAGGCGGACAGGGGGCCTGACTGAAGCTTTCTTT.

CDR3 loop: CASSLGQGLDEQFF. As DNA, the CDR3 is TGTGCCAGCAGTTTGGGACAGGGGTTGGATGAGCAGTTCTTC. The chain joins TRBV28 to TRBJ2-1; 10 bases line up with TRBD1. V shed 3 bases and J 8 bases; nucleotides not matched to a gene: 4. Germline loops: CDR1 MDHEN, CDR2 SYDVKM. This CDR3 has 14 amino acids.

In its sample, this clone ranks as medium-sized. The chain employs TRBV6-6 and TRBJ2-7; 7 bases match TRBD1. The CDR3 spans 13 residues. Germline CDR1 is MNHNY and CDR2 is SVGAGI (reference sequence). With V trimmed by 2 bases and J by 5 bases, 3 bases remained unmatched. In DNA form, the CDR3 reads TGTGCCAGCAGTTACCAGGGGGTGAACGAGCAGTACTTC. This sequence encodes CASSYQGVNEQYF.

The V call is TRBV6-5, the J call TRBJ1-3, with D unresolved. V was cut by 0 bases and J by 2 bases, with 2 bases left in between. CDR3 length: 13 residues. Germline assignment: CDR1 MNHEY and CDR2 SVGAGI. The CDR3 bases are TGTGCCAGCAGTTACTCGACTGGAAACACCATATATTTT. This gives the protein CASSYSTGNTIYF.

The chain recombines TRBV9 with TRBJ2-6, with D hard to call. The V gene's germline CDR1 is SGDLS and CDR2 YYNGEE. Trimming left V 3 bases short and J 0 bases short, with 13 bases between. CDR3 length: 17 residues. In DNA, the CDR3 is TGTGCCAGCAGCGACGTGTCTACGAGCTCTGGGGCCAACGTCCTGACTTTC. This gives the protein CASSDVSTSSGANVLTF.

This clone was detected a few times. The rearrangement joins TRBV27 to TRBJ2-1; 7 bases line up with TRBD1. V lost 7 bases to trimming and J lost 1 base; unmatched junction nucleotides: 4. Germline V CDR1 and CDR2: MNHEY, SMNVEV (reference sequence). The CDR3 sequence is 14 residues long. CDR3 residues: CASKRTGSYNEQFF. CDR3 nucleotide sequence: TGTGCCAGCAAGAGGACAGGTTCCTACAATGAGCAGTTCTTC.

The J gene is TRBJ2-5, the V gene TRBV7-8; TRBD1 might be the D (5 bases). The CDR3 has 14 residues. Trimming removed 5 bases at V and 1 base at J, with 11 bases between. Germline V CDR1 and CDR2: SGHVS, FQNEAQ. The CDR3 spells CASSDGQPQETQYF. The CDR3 DNA reads TGTGCCAGCAGCGACGGACAACCCCAAGAGACCCAGTACTTC.

This chain's CDR3 is CASSPGQGVDYGYTF. CDR3 in DNA: TGTGCCAGCAGCCCGGGACAGGGGGTCGACTATGGCTACACCTTC. V gene TRBV5-6 combines with J gene TRBJ1-2, with 11 positions matching TRBD1. After removal of 4 bases from V and 3 bases from J, the junction contained 5 bases not matched to a gene. Germline V gene lookup returns CDR1 SGHDT and CDR2 YYEEEE. This CDR3 has 15 residues.

The J gene is TRBJ2-7, the V gene TRBV5-6, with TRBD2 as a possible D gene (5 bases). The V end lost 0 bases, the J end lost 6 bases, and 13 bases lay between the germline ends. This CDR3 has 14 amino acids. Looked up from germline, CDR1 is SGHDT and CDR2 is YYEEEE. The CDR3 DNA is TGTGCCAGCAGCTTGGGTTCTAGCCCGGGCGAGCAGTACTTC. Protein: CASSLGSSPGEQYF.

The chain employs TRBV6-5 and TRBJ1-1; D unresolved. Germline CDR1 is MNHEY and CDR2 is SVGAGI. This CDR3 region has 14 residues. Between the trimmed V and J ends, which lost 11 bases and 4 bases, there was a span of 20 bases. In DNA, the CDR3 is TGTGCCCCCAGATCTGTGTCTTTGGGCACTGAAGCTTTCTTT. This encodes CAPRSVSLGTEAFF.

This clone appeared a few times. The chain has TRBV7-8 and TRBJ1-5; TRBD1 aligns across 7 bases. Per germline, CDR1 SGHVS and CDR2 FQNEAQ. The junction had 8 bases not matched to a gene; V was cut back by 1 base and J by 2 bases. This CDR3 spans 17 amino acids. The DNA of the CDR3 is TGTGCCAGCAGCTTAGAATCGACAGGGATTGGCAATCAGCCCCAGCATTTT. Protein: CASSLESTGIGNQPQHF.

This chain joins TRBV5-4 and TRBJ2-7; TRBD2 matches 7 bases. Trimming took 4 bases from V and 6 from J; bases not matched to a gene: 7. The CDR3 runs to 13 residues. From germline, CDR1 is SGHNT and CDR2 YYREEE (reference sequence). CDR3 loop: CASSHPSGAEQYF. DNA for the CDR3: TGTGCCAGCAGCCACCCCAGCGGGGCCGAGCAGTACTTC.

V usage is TRBV7-6 and J usage is TRBJ2-1, with TRBD2 identical over 7 bases. This CDR3 spans 14 amino acids. The V gene's germline CDR1 is SGHVS and CDR2 FNYEAQ. With V trimmed by 3 bases and J by 8 bases, 7 bases remained unmatched. In DNA form, the CDR3 reads TGTGCCAGCAGCTTGGGCGGGAGAGGCGATGAGCAGTTCTTC. This gives the protein CASSLGGRGDEQFF.

The chain couples TRBV15 to TRBJ2-5; TRBD2 might be the D (5 bases). V lost 3 bases to trimming and J lost 3 bases, with 14 bases between them. CDR1 and CDR2 (germline): LNHNV, YYDKDF (reference sequence). This CDR3 is built from 15 residues. The CDR3 loop is CATSSGLAEEETQYF. The CDR3 DNA sequence: TGTGCCACCAGCAGCGGCCTGGCGGAGGAAGAGACCCAGTACTTC.

This clone came up a few times. The rearrangement joins TRBV10-3 to TRBJ1-2; D is undetermined. Germline V gives CDR1 ENHRY, CDR2 SYGVKD. V was cut by 3 bases and J by 3 bases, with 14 bases left in between. The CDR3 is 15 residues long. This CDR3 is CAISDVGASDYGYTF. For the CDR3, the DNA is TGTGCCATCAGTGATGTGGGCGCATCGGACTATGGCTACACCTTC.

This sequence joins TRBV27 and TRBJ2-3; D not resolved. With 4 bases removed from V and 1 base from J, the gap between germline ends came to 6 bases. Germline CDR1 is MNHEY and CDR2 is SMNVEV (reference sequence). The CDR3 runs 13 residues. The CDR3 sequence is CASSSWGTDTQYF. In nucleotides, the CDR3 is TGTGCCAGCAGTTCGTGGGGCACAGATACGCAGTATTTT.

The chain links TRBV13 to TRBJ2-3; 10 bases are a match to TRBD2. Germline-derived CDR1 and CDR2 are PRHDT and FYEKMQ (reference sequence). V dropped 4 bases and J dropped 2; count of bases not matched to a gene: 3. The CDR3 contains 15 residues. The chain's CDR3 is CASSSSGSPTDTQYF. The CDR3 DNA reads as TGTGCCAGCAGCTCTAGCGGGAGTCCCACAGATACGCAGTATTTT.

This clone has just a few counts. The chain joins TRBV27 to TRBJ1-1, with D unresolved. The V and J ends lost 0 bases and 4 bases respectively, with 9 bases between them. CDR1 is MNHEY and CDR2 is SMNVEV in the germline V gene (reference sequence). The CDR3 contains 14 residues. CDR3 in amino acids: CASSLSGVATEAFF. The CDR3 DNA is TGTGCCAGCAGTTTATCCGGTGTCGCCACTGAAGCTTTCTTT.

The J gene is TRBJ2-3, the V gene TRBV9, with 7 bases lining up with TRBD2. V lost 4 bases and J lost 1; bases outside the gene matches: 12. Germline assignment: CDR1 SGDLS and CDR2 YYNGEE. The CDR3 loop spans 17 amino acids. The CDR3 region has the DNA TGTGCCAGCAGCACGCCGTCCGCGGGAGCGGGCACAGATACGCAGTATTTT. Encoded protein: CASSTPSAGAGTDTQYF.

Only a few counts were recorded for this clone. This chain uses TRBV11-1 with TRBJ2-7; a possible D gene is TRBD1 (5 bases). CDR1 and CDR2 (germline): SGHAT, FQDESV (reference sequence). Trimming cost V 1 base and J 0 bases, with 10 bases left between them. The CDR3 runs 15 residues. CDR3 sequence reads: CASSLEGDSSYEQYF. For the CDR3, the DNA is TGTGCCAGCAGCTTAGAAGGTGACAGCTCCTACGAGCAGTACTTC.

This clone was detected only a few times. This chain joins TRBV15 and TRBJ2-7; 7 nucleotides align to TRBD1. Germline V lookup: CDR1 LNHNV, CDR2 YYDKDF (reference sequence). The ends lost 4 bases at V and 5 bases at J; junction bases unmatched: 11. The CDR3 is 15 residues long. The chain's CDR3 is CATSMGQPSHHEQYF. For the CDR3, the DNA is TGTGCCACCAGCATGGGACAGCCCAGCCACCACGAGCAGTACTTC.

This clone is a singleton in its sample. The chain recombines TRBV6-5 with TRBJ2-2; 7 positions agree with TRBD2. After removal of 6 bases from V and 4 bases from J, the junction contained 8 bases not matched to a gene. CDR1 and CDR2 (germline): MNHEY, SVGAGI. The CDR3 extends over 15 amino acids. Written as DNA, the CDR3 is TGTGCCAGCAGGTTGGGGGGGACGGCCACCGGGGAGCTGTTTTTT. It translates to CASRLGGTATGELFF.

The chain joins TRBV27 to TRBJ1-2; the D gene is possibly TRBD1 (5 bases). Per the germline V gene, CDR1 is MNHEY and CDR2 is SMNVEV (reference sequence). CDR3 length equals 14 residues. The germline V and J ends were trimmed by 2 bases and 3 bases, with 10 bases remaining between them. As DNA, the CDR3 is TGTGCCAGCAGTTTACTTGGGGGGTACTATGGCTACACCTTC. It specifies CASSLLGGYYGYTF.